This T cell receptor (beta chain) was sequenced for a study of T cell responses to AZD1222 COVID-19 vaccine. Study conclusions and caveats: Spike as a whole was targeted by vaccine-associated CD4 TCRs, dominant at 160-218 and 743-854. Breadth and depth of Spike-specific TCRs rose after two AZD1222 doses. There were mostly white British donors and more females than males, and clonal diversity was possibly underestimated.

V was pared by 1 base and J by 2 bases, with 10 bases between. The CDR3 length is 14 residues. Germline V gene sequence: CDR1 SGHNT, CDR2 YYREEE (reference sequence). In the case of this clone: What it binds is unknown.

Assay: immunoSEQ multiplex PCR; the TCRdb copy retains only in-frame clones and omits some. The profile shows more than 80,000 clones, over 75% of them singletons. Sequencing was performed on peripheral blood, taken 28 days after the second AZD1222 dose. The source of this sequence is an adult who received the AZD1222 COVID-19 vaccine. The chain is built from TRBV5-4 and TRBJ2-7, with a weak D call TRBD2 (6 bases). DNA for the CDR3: TGTGCCAGCAGCTTGTTTTCGGGGGCCTACGAGCAGTACTTC. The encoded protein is CASSLFSGAYEQYF.